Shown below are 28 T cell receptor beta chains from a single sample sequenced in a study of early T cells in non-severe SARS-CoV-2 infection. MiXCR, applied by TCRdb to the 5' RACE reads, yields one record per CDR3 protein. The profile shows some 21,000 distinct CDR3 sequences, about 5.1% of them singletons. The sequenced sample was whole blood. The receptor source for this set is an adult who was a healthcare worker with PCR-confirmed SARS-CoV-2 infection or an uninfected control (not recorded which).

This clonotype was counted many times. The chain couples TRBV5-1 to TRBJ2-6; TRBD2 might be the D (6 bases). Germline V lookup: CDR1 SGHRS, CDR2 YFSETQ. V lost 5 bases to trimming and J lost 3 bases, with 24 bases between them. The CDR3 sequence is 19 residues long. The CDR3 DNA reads TGCGCCAGCAGTATTAGAAGCGGGTCCCCTGCAGGTGGGGCCAACGTCCTGACTTTC. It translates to CASSIRSGSPAGGANVLTF. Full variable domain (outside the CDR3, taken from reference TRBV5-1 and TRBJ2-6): KAGVTQTPRYLIKTRGQQVTLSCSPISGHRSVSWYQQTPGQGLQFLFEYFSETQRNKGNFPGRFSGRQFSNSRSEMNVSTLELGDSALYLCASSIRSGSPAGGANVLTFGAGSRLTVL.

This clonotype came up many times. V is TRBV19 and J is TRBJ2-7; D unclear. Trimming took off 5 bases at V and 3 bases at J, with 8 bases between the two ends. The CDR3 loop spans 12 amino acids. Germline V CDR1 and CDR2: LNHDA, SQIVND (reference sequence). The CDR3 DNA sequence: TGTGCCAGTAGTCGACGGAACTACGAGCAGTACGTC. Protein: CASSRRNYEQYV.

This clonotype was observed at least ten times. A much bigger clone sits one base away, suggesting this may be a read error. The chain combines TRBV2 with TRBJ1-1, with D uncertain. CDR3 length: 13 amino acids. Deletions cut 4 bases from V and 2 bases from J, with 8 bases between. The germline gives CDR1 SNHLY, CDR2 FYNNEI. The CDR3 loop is CASSVSENTEAFF. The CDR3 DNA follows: TGTGCCAGCAGTGTTTCTGAAAACACTGAAGCTTTCTTT.

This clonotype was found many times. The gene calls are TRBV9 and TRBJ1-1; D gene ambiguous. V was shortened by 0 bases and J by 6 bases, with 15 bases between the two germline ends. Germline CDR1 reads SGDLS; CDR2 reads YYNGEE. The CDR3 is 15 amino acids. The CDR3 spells CASSVVPETVSEAFF. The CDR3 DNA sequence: TGTGCCAGCAGCGTAGTTCCGGAAACCGTCTCTGAAGCTTTCTTT.

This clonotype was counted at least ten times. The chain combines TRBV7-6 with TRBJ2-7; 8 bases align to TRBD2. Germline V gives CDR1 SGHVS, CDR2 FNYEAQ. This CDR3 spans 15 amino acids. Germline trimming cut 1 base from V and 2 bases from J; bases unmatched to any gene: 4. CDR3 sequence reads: CASSLDSGVTYEQYF. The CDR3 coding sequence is TGTGCCAGCAGCTTAGATAGCGGGGTGACCTACGAGCAGTACTTC.

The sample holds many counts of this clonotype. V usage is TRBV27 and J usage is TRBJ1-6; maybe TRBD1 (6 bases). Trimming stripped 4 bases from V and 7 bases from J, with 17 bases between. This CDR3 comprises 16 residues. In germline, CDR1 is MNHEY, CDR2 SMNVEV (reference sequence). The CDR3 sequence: CASSSLYRDGNSPLHF. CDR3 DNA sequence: TGTGCCAGCAGTTCACTATACAGGGACGGGAATTCACCCCTCCACTTT.

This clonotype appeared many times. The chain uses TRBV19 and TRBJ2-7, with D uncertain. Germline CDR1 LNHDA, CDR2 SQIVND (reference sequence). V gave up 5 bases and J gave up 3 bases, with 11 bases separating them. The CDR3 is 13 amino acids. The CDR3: CASSVGGGYEQYV. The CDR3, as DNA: TGTGCCAGTAGTGTCGGTGGCGGCTACGAGCAGTACGTC.

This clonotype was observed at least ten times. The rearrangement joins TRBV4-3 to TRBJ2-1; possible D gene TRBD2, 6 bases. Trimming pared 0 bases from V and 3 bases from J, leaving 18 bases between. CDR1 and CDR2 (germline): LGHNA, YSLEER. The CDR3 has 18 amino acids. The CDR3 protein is CASSQDKGSSGYYNEQFF. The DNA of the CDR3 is TGCGCCAGCAGCCAAGATAAGGGCAGTAGCGGTTACTACAATGAGCAGTTCTTC.

CDR3: CASSYLRPGNFVELFF. The CDR3 nucleotides are TGTGCCAGCAGTTACCTCCGCCCAGGGAACTTTGTGGAGCTGTTTTTT. The genes are TRBV11-3 and TRBJ2-2; a weak D match, TRBD1 (5 bases). V dropped 6 bases and J dropped 10 bases, with 24 bases sitting between them. The CDR3 has 16 residues. The V gene's germline CDR1 is SGHNT and CDR2 YENEEA. Filled out from reference TRBV11-3 and TRBJ2-2, the complete variable domain reads EAGVVQSPRYKIIEKKQPVAFWCNPISGHNTLYWYLQNLGQGPELLIRYENEEAVDDSQLPKDRFSAERLKGVDSTLKIQPAELGDSAVYLCASSYLRPGNFVELFFGEGSRLTVL.

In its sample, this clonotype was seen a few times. CDR3 region: CSVAGSADTQYF. The CDR3 nucleotides read TGCAGCGTCGCGGGGAGCGCAGATACGCAGTATTTT. J is TRBJ2-3 and V is TRBV29-1; a weak D match, TRBD2 (6 bases). V lost 6 bases, J lost 4 bases, and 11 bases lay in between. The CDR3 extends over 12 amino acids. Per germline, CDR1 SQVTM and CDR2 ANQGSEA.

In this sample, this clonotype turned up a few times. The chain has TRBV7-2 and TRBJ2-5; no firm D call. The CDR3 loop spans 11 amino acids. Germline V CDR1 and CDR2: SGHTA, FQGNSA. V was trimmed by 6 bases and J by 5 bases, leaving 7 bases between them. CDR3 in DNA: TGTGCCAGCAGGTTATGGGAGACCCAGTACTTC. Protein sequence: CASRLWETQYF.

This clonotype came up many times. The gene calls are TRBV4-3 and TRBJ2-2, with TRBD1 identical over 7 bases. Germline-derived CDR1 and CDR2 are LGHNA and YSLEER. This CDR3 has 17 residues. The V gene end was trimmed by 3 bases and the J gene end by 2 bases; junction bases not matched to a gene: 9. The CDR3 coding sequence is TGCGCCAGCAGCCACGTCGGGACAGAATTTAACACCGGGGAGCTGTTTTTT. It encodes CASSHVGTEFNTGELFF.

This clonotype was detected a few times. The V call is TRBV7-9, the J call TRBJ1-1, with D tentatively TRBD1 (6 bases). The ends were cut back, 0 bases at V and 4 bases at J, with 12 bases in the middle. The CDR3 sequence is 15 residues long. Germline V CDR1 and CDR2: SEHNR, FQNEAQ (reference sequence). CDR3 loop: CASSLAVLDSTEAFF. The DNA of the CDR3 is TGTGCCAGCAGCTTAGCGGTTCTGGACAGCACTGAAGCTTTCTTT.

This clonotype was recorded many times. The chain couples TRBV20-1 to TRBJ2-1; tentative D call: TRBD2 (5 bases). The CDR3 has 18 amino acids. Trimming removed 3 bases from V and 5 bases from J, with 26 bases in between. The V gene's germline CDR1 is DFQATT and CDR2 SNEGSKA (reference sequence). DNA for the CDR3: TGCAGTGCTAGGAGATTTGGTGGTCCGGACTCACCTAACAATGAGCAGTTCTTC. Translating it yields CSARRFGGPDSPNNEQFF.

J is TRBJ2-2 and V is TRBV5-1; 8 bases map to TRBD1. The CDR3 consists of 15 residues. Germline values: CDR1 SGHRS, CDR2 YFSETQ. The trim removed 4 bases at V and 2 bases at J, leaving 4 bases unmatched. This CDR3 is CASSPTGENTGELFF. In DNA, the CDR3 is TGCGCCAGCAGCCCGACAGGGGAAAACACCGGGGAGCTGTTTTTT.

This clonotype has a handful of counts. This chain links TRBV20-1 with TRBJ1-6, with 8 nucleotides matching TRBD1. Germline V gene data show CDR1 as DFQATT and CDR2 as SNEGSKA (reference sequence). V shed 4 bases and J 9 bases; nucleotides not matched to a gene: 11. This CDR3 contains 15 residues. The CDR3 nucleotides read TGCAGTGCTACCTCGACAGGGGCGAGTACTTCACCCCTCCACTTT. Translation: CSATSTGASTSPLHF.

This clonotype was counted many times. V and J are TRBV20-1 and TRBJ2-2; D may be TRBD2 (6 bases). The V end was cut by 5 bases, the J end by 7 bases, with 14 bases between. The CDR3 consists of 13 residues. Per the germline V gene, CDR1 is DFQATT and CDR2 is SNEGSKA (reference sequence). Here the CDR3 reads CSARHASDGELFF. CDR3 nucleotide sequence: TGCAGTGCTCGGCACGCTAGCGACGGGGAGCTGTTTTTT.

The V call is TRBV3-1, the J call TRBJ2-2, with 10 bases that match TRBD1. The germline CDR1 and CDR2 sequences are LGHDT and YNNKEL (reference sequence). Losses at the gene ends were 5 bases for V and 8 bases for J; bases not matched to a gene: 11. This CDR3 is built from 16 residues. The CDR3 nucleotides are TGTGCCAGCAGCGCCTCCGGGACAGGGGTTCTTGGGGAGCTGTTTTTT. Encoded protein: CASSASGTGVLGELFF.

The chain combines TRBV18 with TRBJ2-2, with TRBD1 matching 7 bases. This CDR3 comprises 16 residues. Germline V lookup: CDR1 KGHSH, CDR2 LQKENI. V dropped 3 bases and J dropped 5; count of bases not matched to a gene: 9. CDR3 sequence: CASSPSGQLLTGELFF. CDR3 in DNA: TGTGCCAGCTCACCCTCGGGACAGCTATTAACCGGGGAGCTGTTTTTT.

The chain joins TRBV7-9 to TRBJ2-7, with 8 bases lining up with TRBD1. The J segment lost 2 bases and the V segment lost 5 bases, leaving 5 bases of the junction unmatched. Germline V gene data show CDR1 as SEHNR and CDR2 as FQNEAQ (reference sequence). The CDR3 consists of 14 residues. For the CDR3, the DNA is TGTGCCAGCAGCACAGAGACAGGGGCCTACGAGCAGTACTTC. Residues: CASSTETGAYEQYF.

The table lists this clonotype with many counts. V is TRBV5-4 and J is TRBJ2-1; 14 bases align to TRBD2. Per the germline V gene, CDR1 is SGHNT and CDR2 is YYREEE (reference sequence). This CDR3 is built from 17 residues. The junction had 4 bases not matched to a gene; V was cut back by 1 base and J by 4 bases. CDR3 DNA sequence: TGTGCCAGCAGCTTGCAGACTAGCGGGAGGGGTTACAATGAGCAGTTCTTC. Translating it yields CASSLQTSGRGYNEQFF. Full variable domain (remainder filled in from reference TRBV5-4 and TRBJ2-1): ETGVTQSPTHLIKTRGQQVTLRCSSQSGHNTVSWYQQALGQGPQFIFQYYREEENGRGNFPPRFSGLQFPNYSSELNVNALELDDSALYLCASSLQTSGRGYNEQFFGPGTRLTVL.

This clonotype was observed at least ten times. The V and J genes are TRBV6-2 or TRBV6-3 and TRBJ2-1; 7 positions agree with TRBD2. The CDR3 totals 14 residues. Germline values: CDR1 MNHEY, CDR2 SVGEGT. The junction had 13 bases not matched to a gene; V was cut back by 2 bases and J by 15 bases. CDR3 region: CASSYPIVGLGLFF. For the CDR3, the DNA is TGTGCCAGCAGTTACCCGATCGTAGGACTAGGGCTGTTCTTC.

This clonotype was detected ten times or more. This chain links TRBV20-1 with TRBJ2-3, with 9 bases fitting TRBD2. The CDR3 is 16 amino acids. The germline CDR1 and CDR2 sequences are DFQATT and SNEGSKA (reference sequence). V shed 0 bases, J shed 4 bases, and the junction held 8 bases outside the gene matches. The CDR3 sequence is CSARDTVAGDSDTQYF. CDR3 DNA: TGCAGTGCTAGAGATACGGTAGCGGGAGACTCAGATACGCAGTATTTT.

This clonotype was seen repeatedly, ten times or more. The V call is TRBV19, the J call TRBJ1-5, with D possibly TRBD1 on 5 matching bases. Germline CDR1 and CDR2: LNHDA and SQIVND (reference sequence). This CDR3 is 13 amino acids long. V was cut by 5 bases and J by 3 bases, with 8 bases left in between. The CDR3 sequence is CASSEQVNQPQHF. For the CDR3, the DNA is TGTGCCAGTAGTGAACAGGTCAATCAGCCCCAGCATTTT.

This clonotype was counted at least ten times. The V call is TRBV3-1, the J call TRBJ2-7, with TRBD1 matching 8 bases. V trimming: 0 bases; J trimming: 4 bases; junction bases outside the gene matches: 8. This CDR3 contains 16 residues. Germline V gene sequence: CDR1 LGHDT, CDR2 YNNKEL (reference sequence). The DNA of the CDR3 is TGTGCCAGCAGCCAAGATTCGACAGGGGAAGTGTACGAGCAGTACTTC. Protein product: CASSQDSTGEVYEQYF.

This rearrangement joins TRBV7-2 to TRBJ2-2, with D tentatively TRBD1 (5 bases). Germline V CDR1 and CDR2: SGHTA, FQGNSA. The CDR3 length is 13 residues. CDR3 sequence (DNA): TGTGCTCAAGGGGCAGCGAACACCGGGGAGCTGTTTTTT. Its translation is CAQGAANTGELFF.

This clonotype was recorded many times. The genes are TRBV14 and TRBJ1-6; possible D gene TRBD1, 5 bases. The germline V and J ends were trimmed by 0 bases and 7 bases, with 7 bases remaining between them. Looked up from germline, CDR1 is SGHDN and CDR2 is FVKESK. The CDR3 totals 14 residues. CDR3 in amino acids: CASSQDRGNSPLHF. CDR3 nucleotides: TGTGCCAGCAGCCAAGATCGGGGCAATTCACCCCTCCACTTT.

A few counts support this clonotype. CDR3 nucleotide sequence: TGTGCCAGCAGCGCCCGCCGGACGGGACTAGCGGGAATGTATGAGACCCAGTACTTC. Translation gives CASSARRTGLAGMYETQYF. The V gene is TRBV11-2, the J gene TRBJ2-5; 13 bases map to TRBD2. The V and J ends lost 5 bases and 5 bases, in that order; junction bases with no gene match: 17. Germline CDR1 reads SGHAT; CDR2 reads FQNNGV. The CDR3 spans 19 residues.